These 24 T cell receptor beta chains were sequenced from one sample in a study of T cells in Graves' hyperthyroidism and ophthalmopathy (dated by TCRdb to between 2018 and 2020). Libraries were built with multiplex PCR. The listed sequencing device is Illumina HiSeq 2000. The TCR beta CDR3 regions were amplified from RNA transcripts. A first-round RT-PCR of the TCR CDR3 used the HTBI primer set with the Qiagen OneStep RT-PCR kit. TCRdb handled the public reads itself, with Q25 trimming in fastp and clone calling in MiXCR, and kept productive beta chains. Here each entry gathers all rows of one CDR3 protein and keeps the most common genes and DNA. Here the sample has 450,000 to 650,000 distinct CDR3 sequences; about 14% occur a single time. The ten top clones hold more than 6% of the sample. The material sequenced was blood. Receptors originate from a woman in her late teens or twenties with Graves' ophthalmopathy.

This clonotype was counted ten times or more. The chain employs TRBV20-1 and TRBJ2-7; 13 nucleotides align to TRBD2. V was pared by 3 bases and J by 4 bases, with 6 bases of the junction left unmatched. In germline, CDR1 is DFQATT, CDR2 SNEGSKA (reference sequence). The CDR3 spans 15 residues. CDR3 sequence reads: CSARDQLAGGYEQYF. The DNA of the CDR3 is TGCAGTGCTAGGGACCAACTAGCGGGAGGGTACGAGCAGTACTTC.

The chain joins TRBV12-5 to TRBJ2-1, with 9 nucleotides matching TRBD2. The CDR3 is 17 residues long. CDR1 and CDR2 from the germline V gene are LGHNT and FRNRAP. Losses at the gene ends were 6 bases for V and 6 bases for J; bases not matched to a gene: 15. CDR3 bases: TGTGCTAGTGGACGGACTACTACTAGCGGGTACGTCAATGAGCAGTTCTTC. Amino acid sequence: CASGRTTTSGYVNEQFF.

This clonotype came up many times. The chain recombines TRBV24-1 with TRBJ2-1; 8 positions agree with TRBD1. The CDR3 loop spans 16 amino acids. The V gene end was trimmed by 5 bases and the J gene end by 6 bases; junction bases not matched to a gene: 11. Germline CDR1 and CDR2: KGHDR and SFDVKD. The DNA of the CDR3 is TGTGCCACCAGTGCTCCTATTGGACAGGGATCCAATGAGCAGTTCTTC. Amino acid sequence: CATSAPIGQGSNEQFF.

This clonotype was seen repeatedly, ten times or more. This chain uses TRBV6-2 or TRBV6-3 with TRBJ1-3; D is possibly TRBD1 (5 bases). The CDR3 length is 13 residues. Trimming took off 9 bases at V and 8 bases at J, with 17 bases between the two ends. CDR1 and CDR2 (germline): MNHEY, SVGEGT. The CDR3 loop reads CASPYAGSDTIYF. CDR3 bases: TGTGCCAGTCCCTACGCAGGGTCGGACACCATATATTTT.

In its sample, this clonotype was seen many times. J is TRBJ2-7 and V is TRBV20-1; 7 nucleotides align to TRBD2. In germline, CDR1 is DFQATT, CDR2 SNEGSKA (reference sequence). J was trimmed by 6 bases and V by 0 bases; bases with no gene match: 11. This CDR3 contains 15 residues. The CDR3 protein is CSARDGGGGPAEQYF. Written as DNA, the CDR3 is TGCAGTGCTAGAGATGGGGGGGGAGGGCCCGCCGAGCAGTACTTC.

This clonotype was recorded many times. The chain joins TRBV30 to TRBJ1-2; D is unclear. Trimming took off 2 bases at V and 8 bases at J, with 9 bases between the two ends. The CDR3 has 11 amino acids. In germline, CDR1 is GTSNPN, CDR2 SVGIG (reference sequence). The DNA for the CDR3 is TGTGCCTGGAGTACAGTGGACGGCTACACCTTC. This encodes CAWSTVDGYTF.

This clonotype was counted a single time. A much larger clone sits a single nucleotide away, making a read error possible. This chain uses TRBV6-2 or TRBV6-3 with TRBJ2-2, with TRBD2 identical over 10 bases. The CDR3 runs to 17 residues. V was clipped by 0 bases and J by 7 bases; unmatched bases: 8. The germline V gene has CDR1 MNHEY and CDR2 SVGEGT. The CDR3 region has the DNA TGTGCCAGCAGTTACTCGCTTGGGCTAGCGGGAGACGGGGAGCTGTTTTTT. Its translation: CASSYSLGLAGDGELFF.

There are many counts of this clonotype. This chain joins TRBV2 and TRBJ2-1; possible D gene TRBD2, 6 bases. V dropped 7 bases and J dropped 8 bases, with 15 bases sitting between them. CDR1 is SNHLY and CDR2 is FYNNEI in the germline V gene. This CDR3 contains 13 residues. The CDR3 protein is CASIYTSWHEQFF. The CDR3 bases are TGTGCCAGCATCTATACTAGCTGGCATGAGCAGTTCTTC.

The sample holds many counts of this clonotype. The chain joins TRBV12-3 or TRBV12-4 to TRBJ2-1; 14 bases match TRBD2. V dropped 3 bases and J dropped 4; count of bases not matched to a gene: 14. CDR3 length: 20 amino acids. CDR3 nucleotide sequence: TGTGCCAGCAGTTTTTCGTGGTCGACTAGCGGGAGGGAAAGGTACAATGAGCAGTTCTTC. The encoded protein is CASSFSWSTSGRERYNEQFF.

A single count supports this clonotype. The chain couples TRBV11-3 to TRBJ2-2, with TRBD1 identical over 7 bases. V trimming: 5 bases; J trimming: 3 bases; junction bases outside the gene matches: 9. This CDR3 has 16 residues. CDR1 is SGHNT and CDR2 is YENEEA in the germline V gene. CDR3 amino acids: CASSNGQAVYTGELFF. DNA of the CDR3: TGTGCCAGCAGCAACGGACAGGCGGTATACACCGGGGAGCTGTTTTTT.

The chain uses TRBV27 and TRBJ2-2; a weak D match, TRBD1 (5 bases). This CDR3 is 14 amino acids long. V lost 3 bases and J lost 7, with 12 bases in between. In germline, CDR1 is MNHEY, CDR2 SMNVEV (reference sequence). CDR3 DNA sequence: TGTGCCAGCAGTTTTTCAGGGTCTGGCGGGGAGCTGTTTTTT. This sequence encodes CASSFSGSGGELFF.

This clonotype was counted at least ten times. The CDR3 reads CASSLAGPQDLYGYTF. CDR3 nucleotide sequence: TGTGCCAGCAGCCTCGCCGGGCCCCAGGACCTCTATGGCTACACCTTC. The chain carries TRBV7-3 and TRBJ1-2; D is unclear. This CDR3 spans 16 amino acids. Germline V gives CDR1 SGHTA, CDR2 FQGTGA. The V end was cut by 5 bases, the J end by 4 bases, with 20 bases between.

This clonotype was detected many times. This sequence joins TRBV13 and TRBJ2-7; D is uncertain. V was clipped by 5 bases and J by 4 bases, with 15 bases between them. Germline CDR1 reads PRHDT; CDR2 reads FYEKMQ (reference sequence). The CDR3 is 14 amino acids. This CDR3 reads CASSLRQHRYEQYF. DNA of the CDR3: TGTGCCAGCAGCCTTCGACAACATCGGTACGAGCAGTACTTC. The full variable domain, with the rest looked up from reference TRBV13 and TRBJ2-7, is AAGVIQSPRHLIKEKRETATLKCYPIPRHDTVYWYQQGPGQDPQFLISFYEKMQSDKGSIPDRFSAQQFSDYHSELNMSSLELGDSALYFCASSLRQHRYEQYFGPGTRLTVT.

This clonotype was counted at least ten times. The chain employs TRBV20-1 and TRBJ2-3; TRBD2 agrees at 14 bases. CDR3 length: 16 residues. After removal of 3 bases from V and 5 bases from J, the junction contained 7 bases not matched to a gene. Per germline, CDR1 DFQATT and CDR2 SNEGSKA (reference sequence). CDR3 sequence: CSARGGLAGVGDTQYF. The DNA for the CDR3 is TGCAGTGCTAGGGGGGGACTAGCGGGAGTAGGAGATACGCAGTATTTT.

The chain carries TRBV4-2 and TRBJ2-3, with 7 bases matching TRBD2. CDR3 length: 16 amino acids. Germline V gives CDR1 LGHNA, CDR2 YNFKEQ. With 2 bases clipped from V and 1 base from J, the junction kept 6 bases outside the gene matches. CDR3 in DNA: TGTGCCAGCAGCCAATTCCGGGAGGCCGGCACAGATACGCAGTATTTT. This translates into CASSQFREAGTDTQYF.

This clonotype has ten or more counts. J is TRBJ2-7 and V is TRBV18; D gene uncertain. The ends were cut back, 2 bases at V and 3 bases at J, with 8 bases in the middle. This CDR3 spans 13 amino acids. Per the germline V gene, CDR1 is KGHSH and CDR2 is LQKENI. CDR3 DNA: TGTGCCAGCTCACCAAGGGAATTCTACGAGCAGTACTTC. It codes for CASSPREFYEQYF.

This clonotype has at least ten counts. V gene TRBV28 combines with J gene TRBJ1-2, with D maybe TRBD1 (6 bases). The CDR3 sequence is 13 residues long. Germline CDR1 reads MDHEN; CDR2 reads SYDVKM. V lost 8 bases and J 5 bases, leaving 15 bases between the germline ends. CDR3 residues: CASLGDTSYGYTF. DNA for the CDR3: TGTGCCAGCCTAGGGGACACCTCGTATGGCTACACCTTC.

This sequence joins TRBV27 and TRBJ1-1, with TRBD1 matching over 11 bases. This CDR3 spans 15 amino acids. Trimming cost V 1 base and J 10 bases; bases outside gene matches: 8. The V gene's germline CDR1 is MNHEY and CDR2 SMNVEV (reference sequence). The CDR3 loop is CASSLFGSGTGGAFF. The CDR3 DNA reads TGTGCCAGCAGTTTATTCGGTTCTGGGACAGGGGGAGCTTTCTTT.

This clonotype has a count of ten or more. This chain links TRBV6-5 with TRBJ2-1; the D gene is possibly TRBD1 (5 bases). Deletions cut 2 bases from V and 10 bases from J, with 12 bases between. Germline V gene sequence: CDR1 MNHEY, CDR2 SVGAGI. This CDR3 is built from 13 residues. The chain's CDR3 is CASSYIGAMEQFF. As DNA, the CDR3 is TGTGCCAGCAGTTACATAGGGGCGATGGAGCAGTTCTTC.

The CDR3 nucleotides read TGCGCCAGCAGCCATCAGCAAATTAGCGGGAGGGCGGTGTTCTTC. It translates to CASSHQQISGRAVFF. The chain employs TRBV4-1 and TRBJ2-1; 11 bases are shared with TRBD2. The J segment lost 15 bases and the V segment lost 3 bases, leaving 13 bases of the junction unmatched. Germline assignment: CDR1 MGHRA and CDR2 YSYEKL. This CDR3 has 15 residues.

This clonotype has a count of ten or more. V and J are TRBV12-3 or TRBV12-4 and TRBJ2-7, with a possible D match to TRBD1 (6 bases). CDR3 length: 13 residues. Trimming took 6 bases from V and 4 from J, leaving 13 bases between them. The chain's CDR3 is CASRLGAGYEQYF. The CDR3, as DNA: TGTGCCAGCAGATTGGGGGCAGGATACGAGCAGTACTTC.

This clonotype occurred a few times. This chain connects TRBV5-1 to TRBJ2-7; D is unresolved. Germline V lookup: CDR1 SGHRS, CDR2 YFSETQ. CDR3 length: 14 amino acids. Deletions cut 3 bases from V and 5 bases from J, with 15 bases between. For the CDR3, the DNA is TGCGCCAGCAGCTCCCAAGTCTCTTCCCACGAGCAGTACTTC. Its protein product is CASSSQVSSHEQYF.

As regards this clonotype: A much bigger clone sits one base away, suggesting this may be a read error. The V gene is TRBV11-2, the J gene TRBJ1-1, with D uncertain. This CDR3 region has 14 residues. In germline, CDR1 is SGHAT, CDR2 FQNNGV. Trimming cost V 5 bases and J 6 bases, with 16 bases left between them. The CDR3 nucleotides read TGTGCCAGCAGCCCAGAGCCACATAACGCTGAAGCTTTCTTT. Translated: CASSPEPHNAEAFF.

This clonotype was observed a few times. A much larger clone is a single base away; this may be a read error. The rearrangement links TRBV6-1 to TRBJ2-5; the D call may be TRBD1 or TRBD2 (5 bases each). There are 15 residues in the CDR3. Germline V lookup: CDR1 MNHNS, CDR2 SASEGT. The CDR3 loop is CASSGLPGRQEAQYF. For the CDR3, the DNA is TGTGCCAGCAGTGGACTGCCGGGACGTCAAGAGGCCCAGTACTTC.